The rows below give T cell receptor beta chains drawn from one sample of a study of blood T cell repertoires in COVID-19. Data came from immunoSEQ multiplex PCR; TCRdb stores just in-frame clones and leaves some out. Among approximately 290,000 clones, approximately 90% were seen once, and the ten largest hold approximately 2.2%. Sequencing input: peripheral blood. The receptors stem from a man in his late teens or twenties with active or convalescent COVID-19. The CDR3 runs from the conserved cysteine through the conserved F or W. A row's size may be missing; if present it is once, few, many or a size class.

CDR3,V,size
CASSQDILAGTWENEQYF,TRBV4-3,.
CASTARWTPYEQYF,TRBV19,.
CASRPTGMNTEAFF,TRBV6-5,.
CASSSNGGADTEAFF,TRBV5-4,once
CASSIGGGTEAFF,TRBV19,.
CASSTSAGGKSSYEQYF,TRBV19,once
CASSFGQGNTEAFF,TRBV7-9,.
CASSGGSGRGNEQFF,TRBV18,.
CASSKQREAPEVYGYTF,TRBV21-1,.
CASSPVSSTDTQYF,TRBV19,.
CASSSVGQNTEAFF,TRBV5-1,.
CASSKKAIQGIFYEQYF,TRBV21-1,.
CASSFGFGGGNYGYTF,TRBV28,.
CASSQGRASGSRNTQYF,TRBV4-1,.
CATSAGTSRGDTQYF,TRBV24-1,.
CASTSGGTGNTIYF,TRBV19,.
CASSLGTQAGDEQYF,TRBV7-6,.
CASSQQGLNEAFF,TRBV27,.
CASSLPGTSGLNEQFF,TRBV14,.
CASSQLYESSPGELFF,TRBV3-1/TRBV3-2,.
CASSRWTASSYEQYF,TRBV7-9,.
CSASAIPGQGAWETQYF,TRBV20-1,.
CASSYRDRSYEQYF,TRBV13,.
CASSPGSLYEQYF,TRBV19,.
CASSEGVVQYF,TRBV28,.
CATSRGKLRDNSYEQYF,TRBV15,.
CASSFRQGANLAKNIQYF,TRBV27,.
CASSLGRGAEAFF,TRBV5-1,once
CASSNLAGGYNEQFF,TRBV18,.
CASSGRRGVGDTQYF,TRBV25-1,.
CASSIRSGQGRRETQYF,TRBV19,once
CASSQDPSDDGETQYF,TRBV3-1/TRBV3-2,.
CASRDRGLANTEAFF,TRBV6-5,.
CASSLVASGAGELFF,TRBV5-1,.
CASRETEDQPQHF,TRBV6-5,.
CASSFIGGAKGTYNYGYTF,TRBV27,.
CASSPGLNYGYTF,TRBV3-1/TRBV3-2,.
CSAREGGQQFF,TRBV20-1,.
CASRKQGFHEQYF,TRBV28,.
CASSLGLAGGGYSYEQYF,TRBV28,.
CASRDRVGFTEAFF,TRBV6-6,.
CASSLDRAGKNTGELFF,TRBV7-9,few
CASSFMEASTQYF,TRBV7-9,.
CASSPLLSETQYF,TRBV5-1,few
CASSERKPGLAASRRDQETQYF,TRBV10-1,.
CASSQVPGLNYGYTF,TRBV4-1,.
CASSQDRGTQPQHF,TRBV4-1,.
CASSLEAGTYEQYF,TRBV7-9,.
CASSLAGGNTNYGYTF,TRBV5-6,.
CASRDRVYGYTF,TRBV9,.
CASSSPGTEQFF,TRBV5-5,once
CASSLSRGRAGYTF,TRBV5-4,.
CASSSASAGGVGQPQHF,TRBV3-1/TRBV3-2,.
CASSLDSPLEQYF,TRBV7-6,once
CASSLQGSQETQYF,TRBV18,.
CASSVSRSPAEAFF,TRBV2,.
CASSERGGGFGTEAFF,TRBV6-1,.
CASSPGPRNYGYTF,TRBV28,.